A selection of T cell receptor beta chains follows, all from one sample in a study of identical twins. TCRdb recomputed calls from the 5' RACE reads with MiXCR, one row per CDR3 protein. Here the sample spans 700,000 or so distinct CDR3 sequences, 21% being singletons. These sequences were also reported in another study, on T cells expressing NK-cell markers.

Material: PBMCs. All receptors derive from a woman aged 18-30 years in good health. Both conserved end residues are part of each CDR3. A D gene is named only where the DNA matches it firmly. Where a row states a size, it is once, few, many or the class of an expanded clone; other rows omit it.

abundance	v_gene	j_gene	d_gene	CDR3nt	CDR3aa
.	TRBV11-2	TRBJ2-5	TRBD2	TGTGCCAGCAGCACCACTAGCGGCGAAGTGGAGACCCAGTACTTC	CASSTTSGEVETQYF
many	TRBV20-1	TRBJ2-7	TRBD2	TGCAGTGCTAGAGATACGGGGGGTTTTTATCCCTACGAGCAGTACTTC	CSARDTGGFYPYEQYF
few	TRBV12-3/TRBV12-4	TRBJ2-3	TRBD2	TGTGCCAGCACTAGAGCGGGGGTCACAGATACGCAGTATTTT	CASTRAGVTDTQYF
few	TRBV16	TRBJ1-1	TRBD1	TGTGCCAGCAGCGAGTGGGACAGGGGGAAAACTGAAGCTTTCTTT	CASSEWDRGKTEAFF
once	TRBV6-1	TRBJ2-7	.	TGTGCCAGCAGTGAATTTATTATTCAAGGATCGAGAGGGTACTTC	CASSEFIIQGSRGYF
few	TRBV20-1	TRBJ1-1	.	TGCAGTGCTAGAAGGGTGAACACTGAAGCTTTCTTT	CSARRVNTEAFF
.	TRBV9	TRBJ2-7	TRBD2	TGTGCCAGCAGCGTAGCGGGGGGGGACTACGAGCAGTACTTC	CASSVAGGDYEQYF
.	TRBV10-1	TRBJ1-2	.	TGCGCCAGCAGTGATCTTCCGGGCCCGGAGGGCTACACCTTC	CASSDLPGPEGYTF
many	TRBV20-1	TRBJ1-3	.	TGCAGTGCTATACCCCCCGGAAACACCATATATTTT	CSAIPPGNTIYF
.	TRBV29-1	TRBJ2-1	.	TGCAGCGTTGTGGACAACTCTCGGGAGCAGTTCTTC	CSVVDNSREQFF
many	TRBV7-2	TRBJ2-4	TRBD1	TGTGCCAGCAGCTTAGGGGACAGGGAGGCCATTCAGTACTTC	CASSLGDREAIQYF
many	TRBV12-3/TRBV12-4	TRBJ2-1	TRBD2	TGTGCCAGCACTAGCGGTTACTCCTACAATGAGCAGTTCTTC	CASTSGYSYNEQFF
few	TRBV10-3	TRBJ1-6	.	TGTGCCGGGTCACGAACAGGGCAGAGCTCCTATAATTCACCCCTCCACTTT	CAGSRTGQSSYNSPLHF
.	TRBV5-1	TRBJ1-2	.	TGCGCCAGCAGCCTATCCGGGACCCTACTATATGGCTACACCTTC	CASSLSGTLLYGYTF
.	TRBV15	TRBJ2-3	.	TGTGCCACCCGACTTAGACTAGGTTCTACGGATACGCAGTATTTT	CATRLRLGSTDTQYF
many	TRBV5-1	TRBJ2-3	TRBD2	TGCGCCAGCAAGACTAGCGGGAGAGATACGCAGTATTTT	CASKTSGRDTQYF
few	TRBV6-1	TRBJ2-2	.	TGTGCCAGCAGACAGGGTTCCCAAAGCGGGGAGCTGTTTTTT	CASRQGSQSGELFF
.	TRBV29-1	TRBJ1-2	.	TGCAGCGCGACACCACATCGGGACGGCTACACCTTC	CSATPHRDGYTF
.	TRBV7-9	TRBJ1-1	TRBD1	TGTGCCAGCAGCCAGACAGGGAAGGTGACTGAAGCTTTCTTT	CASSQTGKVTEAFF
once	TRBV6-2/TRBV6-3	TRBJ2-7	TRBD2	TGTGCCAGCAGTTACCTCCGGGGGGGGAACCACGAGCAGTACTTC	CASSYLRGGNHEQYF
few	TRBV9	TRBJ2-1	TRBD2	TGTGCCAGCAGCGAACCAGTAGCGGGAGAGCAGTTCTTC	CASSEPVAGEQFF
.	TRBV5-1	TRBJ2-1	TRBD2	TGCGCCAGCAGCTTGGACCTAGCGGGAATTAATGAGCAGTTCTTC	CASSLDLAGINEQFF
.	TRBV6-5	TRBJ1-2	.	TGTGCCAGCAGTCAGGGACTCAATGGCTACACCTTC	CASSQGLNGYTF
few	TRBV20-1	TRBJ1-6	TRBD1	TGCAGTGCTAGAGATCTTCGACAGGGGGGACGGGATTCACCCCTCCACTTT	CSARDLRQGGRDSPLHF
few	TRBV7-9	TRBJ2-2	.	TGTGCCAGCAGCTTACCTCCCGGTACCGGGGAGCTGTTTTTT	CASSLPPGTGELFF
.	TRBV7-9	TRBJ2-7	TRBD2	TGTGCCAGCAGCACACCCTTACTAGCGGTGAGCTCCTACGAGCAGTACTTC	CASSTPLLAVSSYEQYF
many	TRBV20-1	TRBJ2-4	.	TGCAGTGCTAGAGGAGGAACAGAAAACATTCAGTACTTC	CSARGGTENIQYF
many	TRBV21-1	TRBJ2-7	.	TGTGCCAGGAGAAAACACGAGCAGTACTTC	CARRKHEQYF
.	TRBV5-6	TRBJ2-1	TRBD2	TGTGCCAGCAGCTCAGTAGCGGGAGACACCTACAATGAGCAGTTCTTC	CASSSVAGDTYNEQFF
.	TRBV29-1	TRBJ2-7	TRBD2	TGCAGCGTTGTCTCCGGGAGGGCCCCCTACGAGCAGTACTTC	CSVVSGRAPYEQYF
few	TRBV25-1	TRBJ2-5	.	TGTGCCAGCAGTGATTTGCGAGAGACCCAGTACTTC	CASSDLRETQYF
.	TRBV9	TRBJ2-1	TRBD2	TGTGCCAGCAGCGGCTCCGGACTAGCGGCACTGGGTGAGCAGTTCTTC	CASSGSGLAALGEQFF
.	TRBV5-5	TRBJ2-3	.	TGTGCCAGCAGCCCGGCCCCCCGGACAGGCACAGATACGCAGTATTTT	CASSPAPRTGTDTQYF
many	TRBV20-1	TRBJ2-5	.	TGCAGTGCTGGTAGGAGAGAGACCCAGTACTTC	CSAGRRETQYF
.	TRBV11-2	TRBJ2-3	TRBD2	TGTGCCAGCAGCTTAGTTTTGGGGACTAGCGGGAGTTCAGATACGCAGTATTTT	CASSLVLGTSGSSDTQYF
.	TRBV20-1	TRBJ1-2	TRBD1	TGCAGTGCTAGACACACAGGGGCCTCTAACTATGGCTACACCTTC	CSARHTGASNYGYTF
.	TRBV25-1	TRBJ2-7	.	TGTGCCAGCAGTGACGCCAGGGGATCAGCCTACGAGCAGTACTTC	CASSDARGSAYEQYF
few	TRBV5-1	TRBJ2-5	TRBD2	TGCGCCAGCACCCCACTAGCGGGAGGGCAAGAGACCCAGTACTTC	CASTPLAGGQETQYF
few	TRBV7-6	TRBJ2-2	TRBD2	TGTGCCAGCAGCCCCCAAAGCGGGGGAAACACCGGGGAGCTGTTTTTT	CASSPQSGGNTGELFF
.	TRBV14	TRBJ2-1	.	TGTGCCATCTCACCCCTTTACCACAATGAGCAGTTCTTC	CAISPLYHNEQFF
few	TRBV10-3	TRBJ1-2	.	TGTGCCATCAGTGATGGACAGAGGGGTGGCTACACCTTC	CAISDGQRGGYTF
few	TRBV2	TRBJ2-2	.	TGTGCCAGCGGACAAACAGGGTCGAACACCGGGGAGCTGTTTTTT	CASGQTGSNTGELFF
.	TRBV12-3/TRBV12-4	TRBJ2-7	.	TGTGCCAGCAGTTTATCGGCCCCCAACGACTACGAGCAGTACTTC	CASSLSAPNDYEQYF
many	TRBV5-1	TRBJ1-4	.	TGCGCCAGCAGCCAAGGACACAGCCTTGCAACTAATGAAAAACTGTTTTTT	CASSQGHSLATNEKLFF
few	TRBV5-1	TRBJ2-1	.	TGCGCCAGCAGCTTGGAGGGGACGATCAATGAGCAGTTCTTC	CASSLEGTINEQFF
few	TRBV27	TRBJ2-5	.	TGTGCCAGCAGTTTGCCTGGAGGGGAGACCCAGTACTTC	CASSLPGGETQYF
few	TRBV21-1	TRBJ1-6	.	TGTGCCAGCAGCAACCCCGTTTTCCTCCACTTT	CASSNPVFLHF
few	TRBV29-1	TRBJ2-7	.	TGCAGCGTAGCAACCCCAGCAGTAGCCTACGAGCAGTACTTC	CSVATPAVAYEQYF
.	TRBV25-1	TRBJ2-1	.	TGTGCCAGCGAGGGGACTCAGAGAATCTTC	CASEGTQRIF
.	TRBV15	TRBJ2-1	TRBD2	TGTGCCACCAGCAGAGCAACTAGCGGGAGTGAGGGTGAGCAGTTCTTC	CATSRATSGSEGEQFF
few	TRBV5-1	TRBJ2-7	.	TGCGCCAGCAGCGCCCAGAGAACGTACGAGCAGTACTTC	CASSAQRTYEQYF
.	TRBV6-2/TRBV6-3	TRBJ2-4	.	TGTGCCAGCAGGCCGACGCTAGCCAAAAACATTCAGTACTTC	CASRPTLAKNIQYF
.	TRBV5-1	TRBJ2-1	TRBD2	TGCGCCAGCAGCCCCCTTTGGGGTAGCGGGAGTAGTAATGAGCAGTTCTTC	CASSPLWGSGSSNEQFF